These T cell receptor beta chains were read from a single sample in a study of shared clonotypes between healthy human individuals. TCRdb keeps only in-frame clones here, not all; method: immunoSEQ multiplex PCR. The sample yields under 2,500,000 clones, more than 90% seen once. Sequencing was performed on naive CD4+ T cells sorted from blood. The receptors were gathered from a man aged 18-30 years in good health. Each CDR3 is given with its conserved first and last residue. D genes are given only for firm matches. Clone size is given for some rows only: seen once, a few or many times, or a class if the clone is expanded.

d_gene: -
abundance: -
v_gene: TRBV6-1
j_gene: TRBJ1-6
CDR3aa: CASSEAGGLGYNSPLHF
CDR3nt: TGTGCCAGCAGTGAAGCGGGGGGGCTTGGCTATAATTCACCCCTCCACTTT

d_gene: TRBD1
abundance: -
v_gene: TRBV27
j_gene: TRBJ2-7
CDR3aa: CASSFTTGSHEQYF
CDR3nt: TGTGCCAGCAGTTTTACGACAGGGTCCCACGAGCAGTACTTC

d_gene: -
abundance: -
v_gene: TRBV18
j_gene: TRBJ2-1
CDR3aa: CASSPEGVSGNEQFF
CDR3nt: TGTGCCAGCTCACCAGAAGGAGTTTCTGGCAATGAGCAGTTCTTC

d_gene: -
abundance: -
v_gene: TRBV20-1
j_gene: TRBJ1-2
CDR3aa: CSAPGAGGYTF
CDR3nt: TGCAGTGCCCCAGGGGCGGGTGGCTACACCTTC

d_gene: TRBD1
abundance: -
v_gene: TRBV2
j_gene: TRBJ1-4
CDR3aa: CASRPDRASEKLFF
CDR3nt: TGTGCCAGCAGACCCGACAGGGCCTCTGAAAAACTGTTTTTT

d_gene: TRBD2
abundance: -
v_gene: TRBV11-3
j_gene: TRBJ2-5
CDR3aa: CASSHRGAGEAVRQETQYF
CDR3nt: TGTGCCAGCAGCCATCGGGGTGCGGGAGAAGCGGTTCGGCAAGAGACCCAGTACTTC

d_gene: -
abundance: -
v_gene: TRBV5-1
j_gene: TRBJ2-2
CDR3aa: CASSFDGSGELFF
CDR3nt: TGCGCCAGCAGCTTCGACGGTTCCGGGGAGCTGTTTTTT

d_gene: TRBD1
abundance: once
v_gene: TRBV28
j_gene: TRBJ1-5
CDR3aa: CASSLQGVSNQPQHF
CDR3nt: TGTGCCAGCAGTCTACAGGGGGTAAGCAATCAGCCCCAGCATTTT

d_gene: -
abundance: once
v_gene: TRBV5-1
j_gene: TRBJ1-1
CDR3aa: CASSEMDSTMNTEAFF
CDR3nt: TGCGCCAGCAGCGAGATGGACAGCACGATGAACACTGAAGCTTTCTTT

d_gene: -
abundance: -
v_gene: TRBV2
j_gene: TRBJ1-5
CDR3aa: CASSGREPSNQPQHF
CDR3nt: TGTGCCAGCAGTGGGCGTGAGCCCAGCAATCAGCCCCAGCATTTT

d_gene: -
abundance: -
v_gene: TRBV7-9
j_gene: TRBJ2-7
CDR3aa: CASSPREEQYF
CDR3nt: TGTGCCAGCAGCCCTCGGGAGGAGCAGTACTTC

d_gene: TRBD2
abundance: -
v_gene: TRBV7-2
j_gene: TRBJ2-3
CDR3aa: CASSPGLARDTQYF
CDR3nt: TGTGCCAGCAGCCCCGGACTAGCCCGGGATACGCAGTATTTT

d_gene: -
abundance: -
v_gene: TRBV19
j_gene: TRBJ1-6
CDR3aa: CASSIGGSSPLHF
CDR3nt: TGTGCCAGTAGTATAGGGGGGAGTTCACCCCTCCACTTT

d_gene: TRBD1
abundance: -
v_gene: TRBV9
j_gene: TRBJ1-2
CDR3aa: CASSQTGEYGYTF
CDR3nt: TGTGCCAGCAGCCAGACAGGGGAGTATGGCTACACCTTC

d_gene: -
abundance: -
v_gene: TRBV6-5
j_gene: TRBJ2-7
CDR3aa: CASSYSSGEQYF
CDR3nt: TGTGCCAGCAGTTACTCAAGCGGGGAGCAGTACTTC

d_gene: TRBD2
abundance: -
v_gene: TRBV5-4
j_gene: TRBJ2-2
CDR3aa: CASSLGGRVHTGELFF
CDR3nt: TGTGCCAGCAGCTTGGGCGGGAGGGTCCACACCGGGGAGCTGTTTTTT

d_gene: -
abundance: -
v_gene: TRBV11-2
j_gene: TRBJ2-5
CDR3aa: CASSLASLRGGETQYF
CDR3nt: TGTGCCAGCAGCTTAGCCTCTCTAAGGGGGGGAGAGACCCAGTACTTC

d_gene: -
abundance: -
v_gene: TRBV4-1
j_gene: TRBJ2-7
CDR3aa: CASSRNPLLDEQHF
CDR3nt: TGCGCCAGCAGCCGAAATCCCCTCTTGGACGAGCAGCACTTC

d_gene: -
abundance: -
v_gene: TRBV7-3
j_gene: TRBJ2-2
CDR3aa: CASSLRGTGELFF
CDR3nt: TGTGCCAGCAGCTTAAGGGGGACCGGGGAGCTGTTTTTT

d_gene: -
abundance: -
v_gene: TRBV20-1
j_gene: TRBJ2-5
CDR3aa: CSAGSQETQYF
CDR3nt: TGCAGTGCTGGGAGTCAGGAGACCCAGTACTTC

d_gene: -
abundance: -
v_gene: TRBV7-2
j_gene: TRBJ2-2
CDR3aa: CASVPLGTGELFF
CDR3nt: TGTGCCAGCGTCCCCTTGGGCACCGGGGAGCTGTTTTTT

d_gene: -
abundance: -
v_gene: TRBV6-5
j_gene: TRBJ1-2
CDR3aa: CASRTGLTSYTF
CDR3nt: TGTGCCAGCAGAACAGGGCTGACAAGCTACACCTTC

d_gene: -
abundance: -
v_gene: TRBV2
j_gene: TRBJ1-2
CDR3aa: CASRQEGYGYTF
CDR3nt: TGTGCCAGCAGGCAGGAGGGCTATGGCTACACCTTC

d_gene: TRBD1
abundance: -
v_gene: TRBV6-5
j_gene: TRBJ1-6
CDR3aa: CASTKTGNGNSPLHF
CDR3nt: TGTGCCAGCACCAAGACAGGGAATGGGAATTCACCCCTCCACTTT

d_gene: -
abundance: -
v_gene: TRBV5-1
j_gene: TRBJ2-1
CDR3aa: CASSISGDRYNEQFF
CDR3nt: TGCGCCAGCAGCATAAGCGGAGATAGATACAATGAGCAGTTCTTC

d_gene: -
abundance: -
v_gene: TRBV6-1
j_gene: TRBJ2-2
CDR3aa: CASSGQNTGELFF
CDR3nt: TGTGCCAGCAGTGGCCAGAACACCGGGGAGCTGTTTTTT

d_gene: -
abundance: -
v_gene: TRBV7-9
j_gene: TRBJ2-5
CDR3aa: CASSGGGGEGPTETQYF
CDR3nt: TGTGCCAGCAGCGGAGGGGGAGGGGAAGGCCCAACGGAGACCCAGTACTTC

d_gene: -
abundance: -
v_gene: TRBV27
j_gene: TRBJ1-5
CDR3aa: CASSFQGLGNQPQHF
CDR3nt: TGTGCCAGCAGTTTTCAGGGTTTGGGCAATCAGCCCCAGCATTTT

d_gene: -
abundance: -
v_gene: TRBV5-1
j_gene: TRBJ2-2
CDR3aa: CASSLARARMNTGELFF
CDR3nt: TGCGCCAGCAGCTTGGCCAGGGCAAGGATGAACACCGGGGAGCTGTTTTTT

d_gene: TRBD1
abundance: -
v_gene: TRBV5-1
j_gene: TRBJ2-7
CDR3aa: CASSFRDRTYEQYF
CDR3nt: TGCGCCAGCAGCTTCCGGGACAGAACCTACGAGCAGTACTTC

d_gene: -
abundance: -
v_gene: TRBV19
j_gene: TRBJ1-1
CDR3aa: CASSMYQGGNTEAFF
CDR3nt: TGTGCCAGTAGTATGTATCAAGGAGGGAACACTGAAGCTTTCTTT

d_gene: TRBD1
abundance: -
v_gene: TRBV5-1
j_gene: TRBJ2-7
CDR3aa: CASSLVGTGGINEQYF
CDR3nt: TGCGCCAGCAGCTTGGTAGGGACAGGGGGCATCAACGAGCAGTACTTC